The present entry profiles one TCR beta chain with its context. The antigen is not known. At one boundary the junction diverges from the germline segment, which might be a read error. Each donor's blood draw was roughly 9.5 milliliters of peripheral blood. The second PCR ran roughly 6 to 12 cycles with a sample-barcoded 5' primer and J-beta primers. Each of the cDNA molecules was tagged by a template-switch adaptor with 12 random nucleotides. TCRdb re-analysed the 5' RACE reads in MiXCR, keeping a single row per CDR3 protein. The sample includes fewer than 700,000 distinct CDR3 sequences, 35% to 50% of them seen just once. The sample is drawn from a study of blood T cells in healthy people across ages. The CDR3 contains 16 residues. Per germline, CDR1 SGHVS and CDR2 FQNEAQ. Overall study results and limits: The study found more naive CD4+ cells and higher diversity in long-lived than aged donors.

Specimen: blood. The receptor's source is a man older than 75 in good health. V usage is TRBV7-8 and J usage is TRBJ2-5, with 7 bases aligning to TRBD2. CDR3 sequence: CASSEVKPSGKDTQYF. DNA of the CDR3: TGTGCCAGCAGCGAAGTGAAACCTAGCGGCAAAGATACCCAGTACTTC.